This paragraph covers one T cell receptor beta chain sequence. The clone's antigen remains unknown. No clone much larger than this one lies a single base away; base qualities are absent. Donors were healthy HIV-negative adults with no recently reported acute infections or vaccinations. Every donor was a Caucasian adult residing in Nashville, Tennessee, USA. The CD8 memory samples were a combination of magnetically selected CD45RO+ cells and CCR7-negative CD45RA+ effector memory (TemRA) cells. Blood was obtained by leukapheresis, after which PBMCs were separated by Ficoll-Histopaque density gradient centrifugation and cryopreserved in liquid nitrogen vapor phase. Analytical flow cytometry was used to check the purity and quantity of each magnetically sorted T cell population. Genomic DNA was isolated from every sorted fraction and measured by UV absorbance on a Nanodrop 2000c. This entry is derived from a study of shared clonotypes between healthy human individuals (TCRdb year 2020). Broadly, across the study: A couple of women and a few men aged 18 to 49 years were included in the cohort. Each donor's leukapheresis produced roughly between roughly 0.85 and 9.5 billion PBMCs. For each donor, three plates each were used for CD4 naive and CD4 memory, two plates were used for CD8 naive, and one plate was used for CD8 memory. To increase sequencing depth and limit assay-specific biases, TCR repertoire library preparation and sequencing were carried out by different laboratories using diverse techniques. To estimate repertoire size and how much clonotype sharing occurs between individuals, the study deeply sequenced the blood TCR repertoires of roughly 5 healthy adults. The study at large found these results: Based on pairwise subsampling, the degree of clonotype sharing among donors was expected to be affected by sequencing depth. Higher generation probabilities were observed for clonotypes shared by all four sorted-subset donors than for non-shared clonotypes. Only blood was sampled, and tissue TCR repertoires likely differ from those in blood. Because the study included only a small number of donors, the genetic and exposure-history diversity represented was limited. Estimated clonotype richness was generally larger for naive than for memory subsets. Across a few donors, 5% to 6% of naive CD4, around 3.3% of naive CD8, about 2% of memory CD4, and 0.4% of memory CD8 clonotypes were shared. Incomplete sequencing was indicated by rarefaction of sorted-subset datasets, despite the large sequencing depth.

Including cysteine and phenylalanine, the CDR3 has 16 amino acids. Only the CDR3 DNA is retained, 48 bases long and in frame from the first base. CDR1 and CDR2, per the germline V gene, are SGHTA and FQGNSA. Using the deep immunoSEQ assay, multiplex PCR amplified TCR CDR3 regions from genomic DNA. Genomic DNA extracted from each cell subset was distributed evenly over all wells of several immunoSEQ 96-well plates, and each plate served as one replicate. For sorted subsets, approximately 200 ng of genomic DNA, equivalent to roughly 30,000 T cell genomes, went into each replicate PCR. The purified libraries were quantified using a Qubit 3.0 fluorometer, sized with a Bioanalyzer 2100, and then quantified again using the KAPA Library Quantification kit. Every immunoSEQ 96-well plate was sequenced on a separate single-read 150-cycle Illumina NextSeq 550 flow cell. Concerning the study's data processing: Because only junctional sequences without quality scores were contained in the immunoSEQ output, filtering matching that applied to full-length reads could not be performed. To assign V/J genes and CDR3, sequences were annotated using PyIR, a Python wrapper for IgBLAST v1.9, with IMGT germline references. Any read was removed if the V/J assignment was weak (E-value above 1e-6), the CDR3 was missing, or the read contained stop codons, out-of-frame junctions, or ambiguous translated residues. V3J clonotypes were defined by identical inferred V gene, J gene, and CDR3 amino acid sequence. The percentage overlap between two repertoires was calculated by dividing the number of shared unique clonotypes by the size of the smaller repertoire. RTK rarefaction, the Chao1 estimator, and Recon v2.1 estimates of unobserved clonotypes were used to assess repertoire richness. Generation probabilities were computed with OLGA for all TCRbeta clonotypes obtained by the gDNA method from several donors. Entries here come from immuneACCESS through TCRdb and include only in-frame sequences with V and J called. Some clones fail to appear in such tables; in the studies checked, an unresolved V gene covers under half of the shortfall, and the cause of the remainder is unknown. V and J calls plus clone size are reproduced from that table; the DNA served to infer D and trimming. This sample comprises approximately 100,000 clones, 68% of them detected only once. 24% of the sample lies in the top ten.

The clonotype originates from a woman in her thirties in good health. This chain is built from TRBV7-2 and TRBJ2-5, and 8 junctional nucleotides match TRBD2. The DNA end favors TRBJ2-7, so the J call may be wrong. Sequencing input: memory CD8+ T cells sorted from blood. According to the study, the label for this sample's cell subset or site signals: CD45RO+ cells pooled with CCR7-negative TemRA cells. The nucleotide sequence reads as follows: TGTGCCAGCAGCTTGACGGGGGGGACGCCTCCCTACGAGCAGTACTTC. It translates as CASSLTGGTPPYEQYF.